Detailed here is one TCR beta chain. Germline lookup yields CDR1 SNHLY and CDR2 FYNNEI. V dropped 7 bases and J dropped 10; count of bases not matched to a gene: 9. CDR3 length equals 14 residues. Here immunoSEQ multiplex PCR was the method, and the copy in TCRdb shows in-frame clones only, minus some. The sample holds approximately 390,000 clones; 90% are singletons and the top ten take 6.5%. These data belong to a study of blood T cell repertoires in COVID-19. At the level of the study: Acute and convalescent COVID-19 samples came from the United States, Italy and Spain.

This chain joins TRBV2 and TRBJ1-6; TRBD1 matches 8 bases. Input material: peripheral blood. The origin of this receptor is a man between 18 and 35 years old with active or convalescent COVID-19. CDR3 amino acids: CASTLTGERSPLHF. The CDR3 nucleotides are TGTGCCAGCACCCTGACAGGGGAGCGGTCACCCCTCCACTTT.